This T cell receptor (beta chain) was identified in a study of cytomegalovirus exposure and HLA in healthy donors. Concerning this clone itself: Its antigen is still unknown.

Study-level findings and limits: Sequencing likely caused a cluster of highly shared sequence variants. Indistinguishable V segments, including TRBV6-2 and TRBV6-3, were excluded.

The CDR3 sequence is 12 residues long. Trimming left V 6 bases short and J 0 bases short, with 6 bases between. Germline lookup yields CDR1 KGHSH and CDR2 LQKENI. The PCR contained 60 Vbeta and 13 Jbeta primers. As processed by the authors: Later work found around 85 million unique TCR beta chains, with 9.5 million to 12 million shared. TCRdb's copy holds only in-frame clones and misses some; the assay was immunoSEQ multiplex PCR. V and J calls and clone size are those listed in that table; D and trimming were worked out from the DNA. The sample holds about 110,000 clones, 73% seen once. The V call is TRBV18, the J call TRBJ2-7; no clear D gene. The source is a man younger than 45 in good health and CMV-seronegative. Specimen: PBMCs. CDR3 amino acids: CASSSSSYEQYF. CDR3 bases: TGTGCCAGCTCGTCTAGCTCCTACGAGCAGTACTTC.